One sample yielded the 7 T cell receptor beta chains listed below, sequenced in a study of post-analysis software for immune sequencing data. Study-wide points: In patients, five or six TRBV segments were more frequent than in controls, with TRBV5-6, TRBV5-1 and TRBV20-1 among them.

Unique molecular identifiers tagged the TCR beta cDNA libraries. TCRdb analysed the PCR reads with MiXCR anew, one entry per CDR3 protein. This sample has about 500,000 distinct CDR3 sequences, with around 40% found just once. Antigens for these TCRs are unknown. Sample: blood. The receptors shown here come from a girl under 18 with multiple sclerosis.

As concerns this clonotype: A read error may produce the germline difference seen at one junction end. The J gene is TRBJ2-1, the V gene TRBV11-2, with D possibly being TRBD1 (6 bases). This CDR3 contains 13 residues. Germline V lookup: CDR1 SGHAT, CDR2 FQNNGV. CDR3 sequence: CASSLGHYNEQFF. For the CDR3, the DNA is TGTGCTAGCAGCTTGGGACACTACAATGAGCAGTTCTTC.

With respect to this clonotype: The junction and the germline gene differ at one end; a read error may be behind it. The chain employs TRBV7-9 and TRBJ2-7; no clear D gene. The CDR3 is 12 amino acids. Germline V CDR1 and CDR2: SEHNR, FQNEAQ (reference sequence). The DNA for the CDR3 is TGTGCCAACAGCTTTGATCGTGGAGAGCAGTACTTC. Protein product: CANSFDRGEQYF.

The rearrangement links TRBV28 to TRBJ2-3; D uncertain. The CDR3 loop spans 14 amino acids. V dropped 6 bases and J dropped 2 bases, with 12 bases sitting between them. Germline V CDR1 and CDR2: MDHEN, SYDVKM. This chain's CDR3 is CASSWGRNTDTQYF. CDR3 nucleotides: TGTGCCAGCAGCTGGGGTCGAAACACAGATACGCAGTATTTT.

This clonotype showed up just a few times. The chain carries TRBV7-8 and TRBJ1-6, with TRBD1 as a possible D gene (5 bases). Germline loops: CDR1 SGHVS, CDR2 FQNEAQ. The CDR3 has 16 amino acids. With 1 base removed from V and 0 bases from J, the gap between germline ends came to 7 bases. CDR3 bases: TGTGCCAGCAGCTTAGGAGGGGCCTCCTATAATTCACCCCTCCACTTT. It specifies CASSLGGASYNSPLHF.

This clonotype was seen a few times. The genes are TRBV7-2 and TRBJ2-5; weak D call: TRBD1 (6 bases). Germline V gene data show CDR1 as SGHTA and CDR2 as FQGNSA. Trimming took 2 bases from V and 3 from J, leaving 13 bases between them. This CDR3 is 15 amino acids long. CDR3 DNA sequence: TGTGCCAGCAGCTTACAGGGATACAGGGAAGAGACCCAGTACTTC. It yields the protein CASSLQGYREETQYF.

The CDR3 sequence is CASSGGRANTEAFF. The CDR3 DNA is TGTGCCAGCAGTGGGGGCAGGGCGAACACTGAAGCTTTCTTT. The chain has TRBV2 and TRBJ1-1, with D perhaps matching TRBD1 (5 bases). Trimming took off 4 bases at V and 1 base at J, with 10 bases between the two ends. The CDR3 contains 14 residues. Per the germline V gene, CDR1 is SNHLY and CDR2 is FYNNEI.

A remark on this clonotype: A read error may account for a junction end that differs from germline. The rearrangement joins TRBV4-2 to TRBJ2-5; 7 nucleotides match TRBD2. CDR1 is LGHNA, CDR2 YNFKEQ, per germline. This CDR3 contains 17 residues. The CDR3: CANSQGRGVEYQETQYF. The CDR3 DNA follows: TGTGCCAACAGCCAAGGTCGGGGGGTGGAGTACCAAGAGACCCAGTACTTC.